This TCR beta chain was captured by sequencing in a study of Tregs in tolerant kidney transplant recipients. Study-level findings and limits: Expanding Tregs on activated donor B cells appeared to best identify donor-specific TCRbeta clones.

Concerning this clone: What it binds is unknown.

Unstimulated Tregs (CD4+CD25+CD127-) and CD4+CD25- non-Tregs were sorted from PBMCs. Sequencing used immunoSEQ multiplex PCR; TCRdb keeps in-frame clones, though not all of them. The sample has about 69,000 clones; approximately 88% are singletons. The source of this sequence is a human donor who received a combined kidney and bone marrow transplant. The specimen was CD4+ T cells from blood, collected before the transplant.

CDR3 coding DNA: TGTGCCAGCAGCTTAGCCGGGGGCACTGAAGCTTTCTTT. Its translation: CASSLAGGTEAFF. The V and J genes are TRBV11-3 and TRBJ1-1; D possibly corresponds to TRBD1 (5 bases). This CDR3 has 13 amino acids. The V gene lost 1 base and the J gene lost 4 bases, with 7 bases spanning the gap. Germline V gene lookup returns CDR1 SGHNT and CDR2 YENEEA.